The T cell receptor beta chain described here comes from a study of T cells after somatic rescue of genetic block. TCRdb's copy holds only in-frame clones and misses some; the assay was immunoSEQ multiplex PCR. The sample lists 9,500 to 15,000 clones; under 85% were seen once. This CDR3 is 16 amino acids long. Germline CDR1 MDHEN, CDR2 SYDVKM. The germline V and J ends were trimmed by 5 bases and 0 bases, with 11 bases remaining between them. This chain connects TRBV28 to TRBJ1-6, with D possibly being TRBD1 (6 bases). The specimen sequenced was peripheral blood mononuclear cells (PBMCs). The receptor was isolated from a boy younger than 18. The CDR3 loop reads CASSTQGSSYNSPLHF. CDR3 nucleotides: TGTGCCAGCAGTACTCAGGGGAGCTCCTATAATTCACCCCTCCACTTT.